The 20 T cell receptor beta chains in this list originate from one sample, sequenced in a study of T-cell reconstitution after alpha-beta-depleted transplantation in children. TCRbeta library preparation incorporated unique molecular identifiers. From the PCR reads, TCRdb called clonotypes with MiXCR, one entry per CDR3 protein. The sample includes some 600,000 distinct CDR3 sequences, approximately 12% of them seen just once. Specimen: PBMCs, mostly from graft donor cells, collected 360 days after TCRalphabeta/CD19-depleted stem cell transplant. The receptors were sampled from a male patient between 5 and 17 years old who had a stem cell transplant for acute myeloid leukemia, so the T cells may come from the graft donor.

This clonotype appeared many times. V is TRBV29-1 and J is TRBJ2-6; D uncertain. Trimming shortened V by 5 bases and J by 2 bases, and 7 bases separated the two germline ends. Germline-derived CDR1 and CDR2 are SQVTM and ANQGSEA. The CDR3 contains 13 residues. The CDR3 loop reads CSVKGPGANVLTF. The CDR3 nucleotides read TGCAGCGTTAAAGGGCCTGGGGCCAACGTCCTGACTTTC.

The chain links TRBV11-1 to TRBJ2-5; 14 bases align to TRBD2. V lost 3 bases, J lost 4 bases, and 10 bases stayed unmatched. Germline V gene data show CDR1 as SGHAT and CDR2 as FQDESV (reference sequence). CDR3 length: 18 residues. CDR3 region: CASSFWGLTSGRGETQYF. The CDR3 nucleotides are TGTGCCAGCAGCTTCTGGGGGCTGACTAGCGGGAGGGGAGAGACCCAGTACTTC. Complete variable domain (other parts from reference TRBV11-1 and TRBJ2-5): EAEVAQSPRYKITEKSQAVAFWCDPISGHATLYWYRQILGQGPELLVQFQDESVVDDSQLPKDRFSAERLKGVDSTLKIQPAELGDSAMYLCASSFWGLTSGRGETQYFGPGTRLLVL.

This clonotype was counted many times. The CDR3 here is CASSLYGANVLTF. The CDR3 DNA reads TGTGCCAGCAGCTTATATGGGGCCAACGTCCTGACTTTC. This rearrangement joins TRBV11-2 to TRBJ2-6; D unclear. Trimming removed 2 bases at V and 3 bases at J, with 2 bases between. Germline V gene lookup returns CDR1 SGHAT and CDR2 FQNNGV. CDR3 length equals 13 residues.

This clonotype has more than one count but fewer than ten. This chain links TRBV20-1 with TRBJ2-5; 8 bases are shared with TRBD2. CDR1 DFQATT and CDR2 SNEGSKA come from the germline V gene (reference sequence). CDR3 size: 16 residues. The ends lost 1 base at V and 4 bases at J; junction bases unmatched: 11. The CDR3 coding sequence is TGCAGTGCTAGAGCCAAAACCGGGACTAGAATAGAGACCCAGTACTTC. Residues: CSARAKTGTRIETQYF.

This clonotype was detected once. The chain carries TRBV18 and TRBJ2-7; D possibly corresponds to TRBD2 (6 bases). The CDR3 covers 16 residues. V lost 3 bases and J 0 bases, leaving 15 bases between the germline ends. CDR1 and CDR2 (germline): KGHSH, LQKENI. The CDR3 DNA sequence: TGTGCCAGCTCACCTTTGTCCGGGACTCCCTCCTACGAGCAGTACTTC. It is translated as CASSPLSGTPSYEQYF.

This clonotype was counted at least ten times. The chain carries TRBV14 and TRBJ2-7; D uncertain. The CDR3 has 15 residues. V was pared by 5 bases and J by 3 bases, with 17 bases between. Germline V gene data show CDR1 as SGHDN and CDR2 as FVKESK. In DNA, the CDR3 is TGTGCCAGCAGCTATCAAAGGGAAGGAAGCTACGAGCAGTACTTC. This encodes CASSYQREGSYEQYF.

A few counts support this clonotype. The chain uses TRBV10-3 and TRBJ2-2; unclear D gene. V was trimmed by 4 bases and J by 5 bases, leaving 17 bases between them. CDR1 ENHRY and CDR2 SYGVKD come from the germline V gene. CDR3 length: 16 residues. The CDR3 sequence: CAISGVVNTPTGELFF. CDR3 in DNA: TGTGCCATCAGTGGGGTCGTCAATACCCCTACCGGGGAGCTGTTTTTT.

The chain uses TRBV4-2 and TRBJ1-1; D perhaps matches TRBD1 (6 bases). Germline assignment: CDR1 LGHNA and CDR2 YNFKEQ. The CDR3 has 21 amino acids. Deletions cut 1 base from V and 3 bases from J, with 30 bases between. The CDR3 DNA is TGTGCCAGCAGCCAAGGTTTCATCCCCGAAAGGGGGAGTAGTAGAGACACTGAAGCTTTCTTT. Amino acids: CASSQGFIPERGSSRDTEAFF.

V gene TRBV7-2 combines with J gene TRBJ2-5, with TRBD2 matching 14 bases. V shed 5 bases, J shed 5 bases, and the junction held 7 bases outside the gene matches. CDR1 SGHTA and CDR2 FQGNSA come from the germline V gene. This CDR3 has 16 amino acids. The CDR3 loop is CASSLRLAGGWETQYF. In DNA form, the CDR3 reads TGTGCCAGCAGCCTACGACTAGCGGGAGGGTGGGAGACCCAGTACTTC.

On this clonotype itself: Relative to the germline gene, one junction end is altered; a read error may explain this. The chain has TRBV20-1 and TRBJ2-3, with 12 bases fitting TRBD2. Germline V lookup: CDR1 DFQATT, CDR2 SNEGSKA (reference sequence). This CDR3 is built from 18 residues. The CDR3 protein is CCATMTSGSEFSTDTQYF. Written as DNA, the CDR3 is TGCTGTGCTACGATGACTAGCGGGAGTGAATTTAGCACAGATACGCAGTATTTT.

This clonotype was observed at least ten times. The chain recombines TRBV20-1 with TRBJ2-1, with 10 bases matching TRBD2. Germline V gene data show CDR1 as DFQATT and CDR2 as SNEGSKA (reference sequence). This CDR3 has 20 residues. J lost 6 bases, V lost 0 bases, and 20 bases had no gene match. The CDR3 loop reads CSARDPSGRAKVYAVNEQFF. The CDR3 bases are TGCAGTGCTAGAGATCCCAGCGGGAGGGCCAAAGTCTACGCAGTCAATGAGCAGTTCTTC.

This clonotype was observed a few times. The rearrangement uses TRBV20-1 and TRBJ2-3; D call uncertain. The CDR3 extends over 17 amino acids. V dropped 3 bases and J dropped 6 bases, with 25 bases sitting between them. Germline loops: CDR1 DFQATT, CDR2 SNEGSKA (reference sequence). The chain's CDR3 is CSASWGSGRPPKDTQYF. CDR3 bases: TGCAGTGCTAGTTGGGGTTCTGGGCGGCCGCCAAAGGATACGCAGTATTTT.

The chain carries TRBV29-1 and TRBJ1-2; D might be TRBD1 (6 bases). The CDR3 covers 12 residues. CDR1 SQVTM and CDR2 ANQGSEA come from the germline V gene. The germline V and J ends were trimmed by 7 bases and 5 bases, with 14 bases remaining between them. The CDR3 sequence: CSDQQGWYGYTF. In nucleotides, the CDR3 is TGCAGCGATCAACAGGGTTGGTATGGCTACACCTTC.

This sequence joins TRBV20-1 and TRBJ2-1; 12 nucleotides align to TRBD2. V dropped 6 bases and J dropped 4; count of bases not matched to a gene: 4. CDR3 size: 14 residues. CDR1 DFQATT and CDR2 SNEGSKA come from the germline V gene (reference sequence). Here the CDR3 reads CSARTSGKYNEQFF. DNA of the CDR3: TGCAGTGCCCGGACTAGCGGGAAGTACAATGAGCAGTTCTTC.

The sample holds a few counts of this clonotype. The chain links TRBV10-3 to TRBJ1-1; D ambiguous. The CDR3 spans 15 residues. Between the trimmed V and J ends, which lost 0 bases and 5 bases, there was a span of 13 bases. CDR1 ENHRY and CDR2 SYGVKD come from the germline V gene. Here the CDR3 reads CAISESEAAATEAFF. The DNA for the CDR3 is TGTGCCATCAGTGAGTCAGAGGCCGCGGCGACTGAAGCTTTCTTT.

This sequence joins TRBV6-2 or TRBV6-3 and TRBJ2-7, with unresolved D. Germline V lookup: CDR1 MNHEY, CDR2 SVGEGT. The CDR3 length is 16 residues. V gave up 0 bases and J gave up 0 bases, with 12 bases separating them. The CDR3 region is CASSYSSMLSSYEQYF. Written as DNA, the CDR3 is TGTGCCAGCAGTTACTCGAGCATGCTTAGCTCCTACGAGCAGTACTTC.

In this sample, this clonotype turned up many times. The chain recombines TRBV5-1 with TRBJ2-1, with a weak D call TRBD2 (6 bases). The CDR3 has 17 amino acids. V was pared by 3 bases and J by 0 bases, with 16 bases between. Per germline, CDR1 SGHRS and CDR2 YFSETQ. CDR3 loop: CASSSVSGLSSYNEQFF. In nucleotides, the CDR3 is TGCGCCAGCAGCTCCGTTAGCGGACTCAGCTCCTACAATGAGCAGTTCTTC.

This clonotype was seen more than once but under ten times. The V call is TRBV20-1, the J call TRBJ2-5; D remains unclear. The V gene's germline CDR1 is DFQATT and CDR2 SNEGSKA (reference sequence). Deletions cut 1 base from V and 7 bases from J, with 1 base between. The CDR3 extends over 9 amino acids. CDR3 sequence reads: CSARGTQYF. CDR3 DNA: TGCAGTGCTAGAGGGACCCAGTACTTC.

V and J are TRBV28 and TRBJ2-3, with a weak D call TRBD1 (6 bases). The CDR3 extends over 16 amino acids. Germline-derived CDR1 and CDR2 are MDHEN and SYDVKM. The germline V and J ends were trimmed by 6 bases and 2 bases, with 18 bases remaining between them. The CDR3, as DNA: TGTGCCAGCAGGCCGGACAGTTGGGGTCACACAGATACGCAGTATTTT. Protein product: CASRPDSWGHTDTQYF.

This clonotype has ten or more counts. The chain carries TRBV15 and TRBJ2-3, with TRBD2 matching 8 bases. Germline V lookup: CDR1 LNHNV, CDR2 YYDKDF (reference sequence). The CDR3 has 16 amino acids. V was clipped by 0 bases and J by 6 bases; unmatched bases: 8. CDR3 DNA: TGTGCCACCAGCAGAGATAGGGCGGGAGGCTGGGATACGCAGTATTTT. This gives the protein CATSRDRAGGWDTQYF.